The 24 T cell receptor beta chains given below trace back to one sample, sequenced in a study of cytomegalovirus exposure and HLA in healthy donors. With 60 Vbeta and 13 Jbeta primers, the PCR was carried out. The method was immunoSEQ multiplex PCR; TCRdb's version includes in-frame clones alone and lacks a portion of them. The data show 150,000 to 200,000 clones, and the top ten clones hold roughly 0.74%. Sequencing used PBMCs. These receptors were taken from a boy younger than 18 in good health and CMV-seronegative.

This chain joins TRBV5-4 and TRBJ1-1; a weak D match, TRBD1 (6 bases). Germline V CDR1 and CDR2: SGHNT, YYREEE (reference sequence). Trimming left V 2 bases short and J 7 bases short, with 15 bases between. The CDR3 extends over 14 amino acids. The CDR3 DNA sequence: TGTGCCAGCAGCTTTCATACAGGGTCCCTTGAAGCTTTCTTT. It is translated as CASSFHTGSLEAFF.

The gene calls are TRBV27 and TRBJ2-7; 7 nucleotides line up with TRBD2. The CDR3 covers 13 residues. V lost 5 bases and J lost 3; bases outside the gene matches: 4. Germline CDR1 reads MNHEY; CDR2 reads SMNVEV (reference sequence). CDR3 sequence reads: CASSLGGDYEQYF. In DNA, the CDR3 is TGTGCCAGCAGTCTGGGGGGGGACTACGAGCAGTACTTC.

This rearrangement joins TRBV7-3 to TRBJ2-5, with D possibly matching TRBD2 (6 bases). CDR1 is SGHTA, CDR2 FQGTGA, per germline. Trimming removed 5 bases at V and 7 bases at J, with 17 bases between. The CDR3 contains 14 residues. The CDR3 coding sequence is TGTGCCAGCAGCCCAACCGGACGGGGAGGGACCCAGTACTTC. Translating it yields CASSPTGRGGTQYF.

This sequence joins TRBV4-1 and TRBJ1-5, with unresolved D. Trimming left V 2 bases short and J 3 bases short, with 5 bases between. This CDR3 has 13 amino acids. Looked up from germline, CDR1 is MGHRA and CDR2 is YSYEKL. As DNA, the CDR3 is TGCGCCAGCAGCCAACCACTCAATCAGCCCCAGCATTTT. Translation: CASSQPLNQPQHF.

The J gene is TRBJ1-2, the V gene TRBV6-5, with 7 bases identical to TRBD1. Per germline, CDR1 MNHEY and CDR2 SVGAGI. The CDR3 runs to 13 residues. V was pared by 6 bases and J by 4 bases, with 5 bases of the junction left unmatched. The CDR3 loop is CASSVDRVYGYTF. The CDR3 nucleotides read TGTGCCAGCAGCGTCGACAGGGTCTATGGCTACACCTTC.

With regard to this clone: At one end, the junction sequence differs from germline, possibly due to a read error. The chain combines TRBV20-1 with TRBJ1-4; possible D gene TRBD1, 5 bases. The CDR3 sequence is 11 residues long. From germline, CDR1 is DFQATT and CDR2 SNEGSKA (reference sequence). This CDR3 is CSVPAAGVLGF. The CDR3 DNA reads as TGCAGTGTCCCCGCGGCGGGGGTCCTAGGCTTT.

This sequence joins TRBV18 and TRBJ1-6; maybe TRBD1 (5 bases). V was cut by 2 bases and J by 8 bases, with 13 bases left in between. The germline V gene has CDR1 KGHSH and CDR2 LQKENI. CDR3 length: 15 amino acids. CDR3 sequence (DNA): TGTGCCAGCTCACCAATAGACAGTGTGGATTCACCCCTCCACTTT. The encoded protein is CASSPIDSVDSPLHF.

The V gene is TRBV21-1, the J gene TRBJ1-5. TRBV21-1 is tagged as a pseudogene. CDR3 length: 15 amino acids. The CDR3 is CARGGGPNSNQPQHF. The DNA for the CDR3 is TGTGCCCGAGGGGGGGGACCAAATAGCAATCAGCCCCAGCATTTT.

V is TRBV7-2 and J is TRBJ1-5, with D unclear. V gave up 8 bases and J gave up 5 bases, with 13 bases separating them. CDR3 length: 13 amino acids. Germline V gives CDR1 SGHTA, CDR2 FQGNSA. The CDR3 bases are TGTGCCAGCTCCACTGAGGGCGATCAGCCCCAGCATTTT. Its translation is CASSTEGDQPQHF.

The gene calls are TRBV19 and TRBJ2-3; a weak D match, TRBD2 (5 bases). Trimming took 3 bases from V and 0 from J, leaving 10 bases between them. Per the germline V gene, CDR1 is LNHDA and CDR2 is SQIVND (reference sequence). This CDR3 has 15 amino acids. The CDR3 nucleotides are TGTGCCAGTAGTATGAGGGTGTCGAGCACAGATACGCAGTATTTT. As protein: CASSMRVSSTDTQYF.

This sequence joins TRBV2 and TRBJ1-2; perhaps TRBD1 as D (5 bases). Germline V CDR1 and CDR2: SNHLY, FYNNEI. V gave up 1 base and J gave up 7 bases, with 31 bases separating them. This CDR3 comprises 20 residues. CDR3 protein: CASSEGPPPNRHKGRFGYTF. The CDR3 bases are TGTGCCAGCAGTGAAGGACCCCCACCTAACAGGCATAAGGGAAGATTTGGCTACACCTTC.

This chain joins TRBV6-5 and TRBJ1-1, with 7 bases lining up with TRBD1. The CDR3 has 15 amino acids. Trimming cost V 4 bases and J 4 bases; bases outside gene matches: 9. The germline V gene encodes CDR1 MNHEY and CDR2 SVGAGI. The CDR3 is CASSSPPTGRTEAFF. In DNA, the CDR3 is TGTGCCAGCAGTTCCCCGCCGACAGGGCGCACTGAAGCTTTCTTT.

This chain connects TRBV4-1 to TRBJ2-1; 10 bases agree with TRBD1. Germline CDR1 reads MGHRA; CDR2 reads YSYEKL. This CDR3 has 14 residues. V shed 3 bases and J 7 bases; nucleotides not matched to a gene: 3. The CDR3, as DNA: TGCGCCAGCAGCCATGGACAGGGGGAAAATGAGCAGTTCTTC. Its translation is CASSHGQGENEQFF.

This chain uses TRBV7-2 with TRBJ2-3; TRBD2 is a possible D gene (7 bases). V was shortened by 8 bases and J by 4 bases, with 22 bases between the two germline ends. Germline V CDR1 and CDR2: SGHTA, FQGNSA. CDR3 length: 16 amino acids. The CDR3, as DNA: TGTGCCAGCCCCCCCCGGGGGGCAAGGATATCAGATACGCAGTATTTT. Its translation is CASPPRGARISDTQYF.

For the CDR3, the DNA is TGTGCCAGCAGCACCCCCAGAGGAACCCAGTACTTC. It specifies CASSTPRGTQYF. The chain carries TRBV7-6 and TRBJ2-5; D not certain. Germline V lookup: CDR1 SGHVS, CDR2 FNYEAQ. V was pared by 5 bases and J by 8 bases, with 12 bases between. This CDR3 has 12 amino acids.

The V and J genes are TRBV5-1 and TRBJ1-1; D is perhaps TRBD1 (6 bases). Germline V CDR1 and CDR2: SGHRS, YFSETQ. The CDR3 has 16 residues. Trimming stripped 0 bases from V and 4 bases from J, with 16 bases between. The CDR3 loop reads CASSLVPREGGTEAFF. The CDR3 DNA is TGCGCCAGCAGCTTGGTCCCCAGGGAGGGGGGCACTGAAGCTTTCTTT.

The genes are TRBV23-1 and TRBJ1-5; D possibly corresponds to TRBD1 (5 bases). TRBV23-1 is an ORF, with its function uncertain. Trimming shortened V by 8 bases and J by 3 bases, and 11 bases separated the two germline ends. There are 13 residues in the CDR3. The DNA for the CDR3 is TGCGCCAGCGCAGGGAACTACAATCAGCCCCAGCATTTT. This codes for CASAGNYNQPQHF.

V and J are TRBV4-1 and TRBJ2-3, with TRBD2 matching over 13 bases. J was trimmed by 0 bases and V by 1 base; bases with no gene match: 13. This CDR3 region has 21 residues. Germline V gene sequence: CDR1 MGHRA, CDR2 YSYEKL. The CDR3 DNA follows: TGCGCCAGCAGCCAAGCTACTAGCGGGGGGGGGATTTACACTAGCACAGATACGCAGTATTTT. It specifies CASSQATSGGGIYTSTDTQYF.

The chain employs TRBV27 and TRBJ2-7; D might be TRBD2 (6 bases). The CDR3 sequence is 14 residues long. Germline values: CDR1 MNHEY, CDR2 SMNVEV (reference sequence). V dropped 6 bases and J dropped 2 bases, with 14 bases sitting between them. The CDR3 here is CASSPGLGTYEQYF. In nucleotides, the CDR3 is TGTGCCAGCAGCCCGGGACTGGGGACCTACGAGCAGTACTTC.

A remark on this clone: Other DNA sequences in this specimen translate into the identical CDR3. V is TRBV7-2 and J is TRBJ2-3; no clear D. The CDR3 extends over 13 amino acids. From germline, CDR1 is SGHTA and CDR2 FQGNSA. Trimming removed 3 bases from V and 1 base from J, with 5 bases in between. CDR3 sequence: CASSLSGTDTQYF. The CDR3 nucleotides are TGTGCCAGCAGCTTGAGCGGCACAGATACGCAGTATTTT.

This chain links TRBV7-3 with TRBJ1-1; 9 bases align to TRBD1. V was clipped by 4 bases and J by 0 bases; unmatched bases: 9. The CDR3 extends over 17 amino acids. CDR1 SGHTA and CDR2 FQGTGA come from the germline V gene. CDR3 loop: CASSSSGTGRMNTEAFF. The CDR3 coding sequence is TGTGCCAGCAGCTCGTCCGGGACAGGGCGCATGAACACTGAAGCTTTCTTT. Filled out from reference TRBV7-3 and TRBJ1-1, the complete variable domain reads GAGVSQTPSNKVTEKGKYVELRCDPISGHTALYWYRQSLGQGPEFLIYFQGTGAADDSGLPNDRFFAVRPEGSVSTLKIQRTERGDSAVYLCASSSSGTGRMNTEAFFGQGTRLTVV.

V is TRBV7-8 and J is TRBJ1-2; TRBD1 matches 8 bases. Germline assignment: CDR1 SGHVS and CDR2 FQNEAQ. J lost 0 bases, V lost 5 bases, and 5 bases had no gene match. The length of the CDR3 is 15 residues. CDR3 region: CASSTGQGANYGYTF. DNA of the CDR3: TGTGCCAGCAGCACAGGACAGGGAGCTAACTATGGCTACACCTTC. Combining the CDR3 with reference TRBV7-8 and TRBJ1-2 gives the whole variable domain GAGVSQSPRYKVAKRGQDVALRCDPISGHVSLFWYQQALGQGPEFLTYFQNEAQLDKSGLPSDRFFAERPEGSVSTLKIQRTQQEDSAVYLCASSTGQGANYGYTFGSGTRLTVV.

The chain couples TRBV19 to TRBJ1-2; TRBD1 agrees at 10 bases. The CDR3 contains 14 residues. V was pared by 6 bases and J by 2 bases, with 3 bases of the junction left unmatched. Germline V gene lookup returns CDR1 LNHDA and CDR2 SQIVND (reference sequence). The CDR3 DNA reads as TGTGCCAGTAGCTGGGGACAGGGGAACTATGGCTACACCTTC. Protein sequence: CASSWGQGNYGYTF. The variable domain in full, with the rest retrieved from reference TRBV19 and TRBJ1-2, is DGGITQSPKYLFRKEGQNVTLSCEQNLNHDAMYWYRQDPGQGLRLIYYSQIVNDFQKGDIAEGYSVSREKKESFPLTVTSAQKNPTAFYLCASSWGQGNYGYTFGSGTRLTVV.

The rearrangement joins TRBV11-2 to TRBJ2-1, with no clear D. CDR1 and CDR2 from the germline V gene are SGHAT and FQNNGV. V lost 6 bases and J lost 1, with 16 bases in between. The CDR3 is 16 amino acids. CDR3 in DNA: TGTGCCAGCAGATCAATCAGGATCCCGTCCTACAATGAGCAGTTCTTC. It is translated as CASRSIRIPSYNEQFF.